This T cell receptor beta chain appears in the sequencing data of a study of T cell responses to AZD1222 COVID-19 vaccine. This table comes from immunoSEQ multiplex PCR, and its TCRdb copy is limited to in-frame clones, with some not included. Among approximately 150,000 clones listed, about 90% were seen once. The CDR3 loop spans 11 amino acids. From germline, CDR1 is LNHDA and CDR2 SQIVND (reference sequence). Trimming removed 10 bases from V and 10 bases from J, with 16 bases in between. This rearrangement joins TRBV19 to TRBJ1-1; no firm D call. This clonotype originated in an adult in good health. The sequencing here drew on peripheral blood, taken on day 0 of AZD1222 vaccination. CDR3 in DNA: TGTGCCACTCTTTACGGGAGTGGAGCTTTCTTT. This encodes CATLYGSGAFF.